The rows below give T cell receptor beta chains drawn from one sample of a study of T-cell reconstitution after alpha-beta-depleted transplantation in children. From the PCR reads, TCRdb called clonotypes with MiXCR, one entry per CDR3 protein. The profile shows a few hundred thousand distinct CDR3 sequences, 9% to 12% of them singletons. Sample: PBMCs from the stem cell graft donor, taken from the stem cell graft. These receptors were taken from a human donor who donated a stem cell graft to a child with acute lymphoblastic leukemia. Each CDR3 is given with its conserved first and last residue. The order of the fields is V gene, J gene, D gene, CDR3 protein. A D gene is named only where the DNA matches it firmly.

v_gene: TRBV7-9
j_gene: TRBJ1-5
d_gene: TRBD1
CDR3aa: CASSSDRGRGQPQHF

v_gene: TRBV24-1
j_gene: TRBJ1-2
d_gene: -
CDR3aa: CATSDRQGQTTNYGYTF

v_gene: TRBV12-3/TRBV12-4
j_gene: TRBJ1-2
d_gene: TRBD1
CDR3aa: CASTSTGLHSGGYTF

v_gene: TRBV20-1
j_gene: TRBJ1-2
d_gene: -
CDR3aa: CSARGYGYTF

v_gene: TRBV6-9
j_gene: TRBJ2-7
d_gene: TRBD2
CDR3aa: CASSYSKPGLAGGYEQYF

v_gene: TRBV5-1
j_gene: TRBJ2-5
d_gene: -
CDR3aa: CASSPGRGATETQYF

v_gene: TRBV5-1
j_gene: TRBJ2-7
d_gene: TRBD2
CDR3aa: CASSLGLAGVHGYYEQYF

v_gene: TRBV5-1
j_gene: TRBJ1-6
d_gene: -
CDR3aa: CASSLELGALSPLHF

v_gene: TRBV6-5
j_gene: TRBJ2-1
d_gene: TRBD1
CDR3aa: CASSYVDRGFNEQFF

v_gene: TRBV7-7
j_gene: TRBJ2-1
d_gene: TRBD2
CDR3aa: CASSHPGGNEQFF

v_gene: TRBV20-1
j_gene: TRBJ2-1
d_gene: TRBD2
CDR3aa: CSATGLAGLGGPYNEQFF

v_gene: TRBV6-5
j_gene: TRBJ2-1
d_gene: TRBD1
CDR3aa: CASSFGTGGIYNEQFF

v_gene: TRBV27
j_gene: TRBJ1-2
d_gene: -
CDR3aa: CASSLSENRDFYGYTF

v_gene: TRBV7-2
j_gene: TRBJ2-3
d_gene: -
CDR3aa: CASSVMPTSTDTQYF

v_gene: TRBV5-5
j_gene: TRBJ2-7
d_gene: TRBD2
CDR3aa: CASSVPQGGNHEQYF

v_gene: TRBV19
j_gene: TRBJ2-1
d_gene: TRBD2
CDR3aa: CASSLGLGALEQFF

v_gene: TRBV5-1
j_gene: TRBJ1-5
d_gene: -
CDR3aa: CASSVDSSNQPQHF

v_gene: TRBV7-9
j_gene: TRBJ2-7
d_gene: TRBD2
CDR3aa: CASSLDTSAPGEQYF

v_gene: TRBV7-3
j_gene: TRBJ2-1
d_gene: -
CDR3aa: CASSLSPSSYNEQFF

v_gene: TRBV7-6
j_gene: TRBJ2-4
d_gene: TRBD2
CDR3aa: CASSPGPSSGGAKNIQYF

v_gene: TRBV7-2
j_gene: TRBJ2-7
d_gene: -
CDR3aa: CASSLAALSPVASYEQYF

v_gene: TRBV6-1
j_gene: TRBJ1-5
d_gene: TRBD1
CDR3aa: CASGQGGRQPQHF

v_gene: TRBV10-3
j_gene: TRBJ2-7
d_gene: -
CDR3aa: CAITGSGRDYEQYF

v_gene: TRBV7-7
j_gene: TRBJ2-1
d_gene: -
CDR3aa: CASSLGRRGEQFF

v_gene: TRBV20-1
j_gene: TRBJ1-5
d_gene: -
CDR3aa: CSAIPGKYSNQPQHF

v_gene: TRBV7-9
j_gene: TRBJ2-3
d_gene: TRBD2
CDR3aa: CAAPGLAGTDTQYF

v_gene: TRBV9
j_gene: TRBJ1-5
d_gene: -
CDR3aa: CASSVGAGDQPQHF

v_gene: TRBV7-9
j_gene: TRBJ2-7
d_gene: TRBD1
CDR3aa: CASSLDRGPHEQYF

v_gene: TRBV5-1
j_gene: TRBJ2-7
d_gene: TRBD2
CDR3aa: CASSPRGGSLSYEQYF

v_gene: TRBV7-8
j_gene: TRBJ2-7
d_gene: -
CDR3aa: CASSLVPGTGPYEQYF

v_gene: TRBV2
j_gene: TRBJ1-1
d_gene: TRBD1
CDR3aa: CASSERTGNPEAFF

v_gene: TRBV7-2
j_gene: TRBJ2-3
d_gene: -
CDR3aa: CASSLAGVGRTDTQYF

v_gene: TRBV10-3
j_gene: TRBJ2-5
d_gene: TRBD2
CDR3aa: CAISGPGTSGSKTQYF

v_gene: TRBV5-1
j_gene: TRBJ2-5
d_gene: -
CDR3aa: CASSATLETQYF

v_gene: TRBV20-1
j_gene: TRBJ1-5
d_gene: TRBD1
CDR3aa: CSARSTGGRGQPQHF

v_gene: TRBV7-2
j_gene: TRBJ2-2
d_gene: -
CDR3aa: CASSLGTLGELFF

v_gene: TRBV7-2
j_gene: TRBJ1-4
d_gene: -
CDR3aa: CASSQTGATNEKLFF

v_gene: TRBV18
j_gene: TRBJ2-3
d_gene: -
CDR3aa: CASSPPEERLNTQYF

v_gene: TRBV6-1
j_gene: TRBJ2-1
d_gene: TRBD2
CDR3aa: CASSTKGLAESSYNEQFF

v_gene: TRBV11-2
j_gene: TRBJ2-5
d_gene: -
CDR3aa: CASSLDLGGIETQYF

v_gene: TRBV20-1
j_gene: TRBJ2-1
d_gene: TRBD2
CDR3aa: CSATIGLVINEQFF

v_gene: TRBV7-8
j_gene: TRBJ2-1
d_gene: -
CDR3aa: CASSLAQGEAYNEQFF

v_gene: TRBV28
j_gene: TRBJ2-7
d_gene: -
CDR3aa: CASSLNWGDEQYF

v_gene: TRBV12-3/TRBV12-4
j_gene: TRBJ2-3
d_gene: -
CDR3aa: CASRYSGTDTQYF

v_gene: TRBV18
j_gene: TRBJ2-5
d_gene: TRBD1
CDR3aa: CASSTDRGTQYF

v_gene: TRBV7-9
j_gene: TRBJ2-2
d_gene: TRBD2
CDR3aa: CASSFRLATGELFF

v_gene: TRBV6-6
j_gene: TRBJ1-4
d_gene: -
CDR3aa: CASSYSSEKLFF

v_gene: TRBV12-3/TRBV12-4
j_gene: TRBJ2-2
d_gene: TRBD2
CDR3aa: CASSTPPTSGRVNGELFF

v_gene: TRBV7-2
j_gene: TRBJ2-7
d_gene: -
CDR3aa: CASSLAISESYEQYF

v_gene: TRBV7-3
j_gene: TRBJ2-1
d_gene: -
CDR3aa: CASSYLPEGYNEQFF

v_gene: TRBV6-2/TRBV6-3
j_gene: TRBJ2-5
d_gene: -
CDR3aa: CASTGIHQETQYF

v_gene: TRBV30
j_gene: TRBJ2-1
d_gene: TRBD2
CDR3aa: CLPGLAAYNEQFF

v_gene: TRBV7-2
j_gene: TRBJ2-6
d_gene: TRBD1
CDR3aa: CASSLGQGAGGANVLTF

v_gene: TRBV7-2
j_gene: TRBJ2-1
d_gene: TRBD1
CDR3aa: CASSRGGTSYNEQFF

v_gene: TRBV5-6
j_gene: TRBJ2-7
d_gene: -
CDR3aa: CASSLAWGAGYEQYF

v_gene: TRBV28
j_gene: TRBJ2-7
d_gene: TRBD2
CDR3aa: CASSTSSTSGRVDEQYF